Shown below are 17 T cell receptor beta chains from a single sample sequenced in a study of control samples from healthy donors and cancer patients. Profiled with immunoSEQ multiplex PCR; TCRdb holds only in-frame clones, not every one. This sample's clone table lists about 190,000 clones. Sequencing was carried out using blood. The receptors were gathered from a woman aged 30 to 39 in good health.

The chain has TRBV12-3 or TRBV12-4 and TRBJ1-2; D gene unclear. This CDR3 spans 13 amino acids. Trimming removed 3 bases at V and 6 bases at J, with 11 bases between. The CDR3 reads CASSFWGFDGYTF. CDR3 nucleotide sequence: TGTGCCAGCAGTTTCTGGGGTTTCGATGGCTACACCTTC.

V is TRBV5-1 and J is TRBJ2-1; 12 bases agree with TRBD2. Germline CDR1 SGHRS, CDR2 YFSETQ. Unmatched junction bases numbered 9, after V lost 2 bases and J lost 6 bases. This CDR3 contains 17 residues. The chain's CDR3 is CASSFSSSGGASNEQFF. Here the CDR3 DNA reads TGCGCCAGCAGCTTTTCCTCTAGCGGGGGGGCGTCCAATGAGCAGTTCTTC.

The chain is built from TRBV6-2 or TRBV6-3 and TRBJ2-4; D remains unclear. Germline loops: CDR1 MNHEY, CDR2 SVGEGT. V lost 5 bases and J 7 bases, leaving 21 bases between the germline ends. This CDR3 region has 16 residues. CDR3: CASSRLSPTAWNIQYF. In DNA form, the CDR3 reads TGTGCCAGCAGTCGTCTTAGCCCAACGGCCTGGAACATTCAGTACTTC.

The rearrangement links TRBV19 to TRBJ2-3; D is unresolved. The CDR3 has 15 amino acids. V was cut by 3 bases and J by 0 bases, with 10 bases left in between. Per the germline V gene, CDR1 is LNHDA and CDR2 is SQIVND (reference sequence). The CDR3 coding sequence is TGTGCCAGTAGTATCCTTTCTACTAGCACAGATACGCAGTATTTT. Translating it yields CASSILSTSTDTQYF.

V is TRBV15 and J is TRBJ1-3; no clear D. Trimming removed 8 bases from V and 1 base from J, with 6 bases in between. This CDR3 spans 12 amino acids. Germline CDR1 LNHNV, CDR2 YYDKDF (reference sequence). Here the CDR3 DNA reads TGTGCCACCTGGGATTCTGGAAACACCATATATTTT. Its protein is CATWDSGNTIYF.

The rearrangement joins TRBV5-8 to TRBJ2-4, with D hard to call. This CDR3 has 16 amino acids. Germline CDR1 and CDR2: SGHTS and YDEGEE. V was shortened by 0 bases and J by 1 base, with 11 bases between the two germline ends. The CDR3 loop reads CASSLGRARAKNIQYF. CDR3 DNA sequence: TGTGCCAGCAGCTTGGGAAGGGCTAGGGCCAAAAACATTCAGTACTTC.

The chain joins TRBV12-3 or TRBV12-4 to TRBJ1-4, with D hard to call. Trimming pared 4 bases from V and 7 bases from J, leaving 10 bases between. This CDR3 is built from 13 residues. The CDR3 DNA reads TGTGCCAGCAGTTCCCGACGGGTTGAAAAACTGTTTTTT. It is translated as CASSSRRVEKLFF.

The rearrangement links TRBV7-8 to TRBJ1-2; D might be TRBD1 (6 bases). The germline CDR1 and CDR2 sequences are SGHVS and FQNEAQ. The CDR3 consists of 18 residues. V gave up 2 bases and J gave up 4 bases, with 23 bases separating them. For the CDR3, the DNA is TGTGCCAGCAGCTTAATCTTCCAGGGGACCCTTCTTCCCTATGGCTACACCTTC. Translating it yields CASSLIFQGTLLPYGYTF.

CDR3 DNA sequence: TGTGCCAGTAGTATGGACAGATCCTACGAGCAGTACTTC. It specifies CASSMDRSYEQYF. The chain recombines TRBV19 with TRBJ2-7; D might be TRBD1 (6 bases). CDR3 length: 13 residues. Germline V gene lookup returns CDR1 LNHDA and CDR2 SQIVND (reference sequence). V shed 3 bases and J shed 1 base, with 7 bases lying between them.

This chain uses TRBV5-4 with TRBJ1-1, with a tentative D call TRBD1 (6 bases). Germline V lookup: CDR1 SGHNT, CDR2 YYREEE (reference sequence). V was trimmed by 0 bases and J by 8 bases, leaving 14 bases between them. The CDR3 is 14 residues long. The CDR3 bases are TGTGCCAGCAGCTTGGTAAGATCGGACAGAGAAGCTTTCTTT. As protein: CASSLVRSDREAFF.

V is TRBV27 and J is TRBJ1-1; D remains unclear. Germline-derived CDR1 and CDR2 are MNHEY and SMNVEV (reference sequence). The CDR3 extends over 13 amino acids. V shed 3 bases and J shed 1 base, with 6 bases lying between them. This chain's CDR3 is CASSLTRNTEAFF. In nucleotides, the CDR3 is TGTGCCAGCAGTTTGACACGGAACACTGAAGCTTTCTTT.

The V call is TRBV7-2, the J call TRBJ1-1; 10 bases match TRBD1. Germline V gives CDR1 SGHTA, CDR2 FQGNSA. There are 16 residues in the CDR3. J lost 0 bases, V lost 5 bases, and 6 bases had no gene match. In DNA, the CDR3 is TGTGCCAGCAGCCTCACCGGGACAGGGGTGAACACTGAAGCTTTCTTT. Its translation is CASSLTGTGVNTEAFF. Combining the CDR3 with reference TRBV7-2 and TRBJ1-1 gives the whole variable domain GAGVSQSPSNKVTEKGKDVELRCDPISGHTALYWYRQSLGQGLEFLIYFQGNSAPDKSGLPSDRFSAERTGGSVSTLTIQRTQQEDSAVYLCASSLTGTGVNTEAFFGQGTRLTVV.

The genes are TRBV28 and TRBJ1-4; 9 bases match TRBD1. Trimming at V came to 10 bases and at J to 4 bases, leaving 10 bases not matched to a gene. Germline CDR1 and CDR2: MDHEN and SYDVKM. The CDR3 runs to 15 residues. The CDR3, as DNA: TGTGCCACCCGGACCCTGACAGGGGGTAATGAAAAACTGTTTTTT. It translates to CATRTLTGGNEKLFF.

The chain joins TRBV19 to TRBJ1-1, with 7 bases identical to TRBD1. The CDR3 is made up of 15 amino acids. CDR1 and CDR2 from the germline V gene are LNHDA and SQIVND (reference sequence). V was pared by 1 base and J by 12 bases, with 14 bases of the junction left unmatched. The CDR3 reads CASSIVAGGGFGSFF. The CDR3 DNA reads as TGTGCCAGTAGTATAGTGGCAGGGGGAGGCTTCGGGTCTTTCTTT.

V usage is TRBV28 and J usage is TRBJ1-3, with D unresolved. V was clipped by 6 bases and J by 4 bases, with 13 bases between them. Germline CDR1 and CDR2: MDHEN and SYDVKM. This CDR3 has 14 residues. CDR3 amino acids: CASSPILIGNTIYF. The CDR3 region has the DNA TGTGCCAGCAGCCCGATCCTAATAGGAAACACCATATATTTT.

The chain uses TRBV19 and TRBJ2-7, with 9 bases that match TRBD1. This CDR3 spans 14 amino acids. CDR1 and CDR2 (germline): LNHDA, SQIVND (reference sequence). After removal of 5 bases from V and 6 bases from J, the junction contained 8 bases not matched to a gene. The CDR3 loop reads CASSSWTGEIEQYF. The CDR3, as DNA: TGTGCCAGTAGTTCTTGGACAGGGGAGATCGAGCAGTACTTC.

The V and J genes are TRBV15 and TRBJ1-4; no firm D call. V was cut by 5 bases and J by 8 bases, with 18 bases left in between. Looked up from germline, CDR1 is LNHNV and CDR2 is YYDKDF (reference sequence). CDR3 length equals 15 residues. The CDR3 DNA follows: TGTGCCACCAGCGACTGGACCTTAAGAAGGGAAAAACTGTTTTTT. This translates into CATSDWTLRREKLFF.